A selection of T cell receptor beta chains follows, all from one sample in a study of blood T cell repertoires in COVID-19. Method: immunoSEQ multiplex PCR; TCRdb's copy keeps in-frame clones and lacks some. The profile covers around 400,000 clones, with about 88% appearing a single time and 1.4% taken by the ten largest. The material sequenced was PBMCs or T cells enriched from blood (not recorded which). The receptor source for this set is a woman under 30 who had been exposed to COVID-19. Both conserved end residues are part of each CDR3. D genes are given only for firm matches. Not every row has a clone size; where given, it reads once, few, many or a size class.

.	TRBJ1-3	TRBV7-3	once	CASSLEGGPGNTIYF	TGTGCCAGCAGCTTAGAGGGGGGGCCCGGAAACACCATATATTTT
.	TRBJ1-1	TRBV11-2	once	CASSFDRQNTEAFF	TGTGCCAGCAGCTTCGACAGGCAGAACACTGAAGCTTTCTTT
TRBD2	TRBJ2-3	TRBV28	.	CASSYLLKVLAGESTDTQYF	TGTGCCAGCAGTTATCTTCTGAAGGTACTAGCGGGAGAGAGCACAGATACGCAGTATTTT
TRBD2	TRBJ2-1	TRBV9	.	CASSVGSFAGGSNNEQFF	TGTGCCAGCAGCGTAGGAAGTTTTGCGGGGGGTAGTAACAATGAGCAGTTCTTC
TRBD1	TRBJ2-7	TRBV28	.	CASSFGTDRTYEQYF	TGTGCCAGCAGTTTCGGGACGGACAGGACCTACGAGCAGTACTTC
.	TRBJ1-2	TRBV12-3/TRBV12-4	.	CASSMANYGYTF	TGTGCCAGCAGCATGGCCAACTATGGCTACACCTTC
.	TRBJ2-5	TRBV19	.	CASSIPFSGSQETQYF	TGTGCCAGTAGTATACCCTTCTCGGGGAGTCAAGAGACCCAGTACTTC
TRBD1	TRBJ1-3	TRBV30	once	CAWSELGTGANTIYF	TGTGCCTGGAGCGAGCTCGGGACAGGGGCTAACACCATATATTTT
TRBD1	TRBJ2-3	TRBV6-5	once	CASSYGTGRDTQYF	TGTGCCAGCAGTTACGGGACAGGGCGAGATACGCAGTATTTT
.	TRBJ1-4	TRBV9	.	CASSVEDGSTGEKLFF	TGTGCCAGCAGCGTAGAAGACGGGAGTACGGGTGAAAAACTGTTTTTT
.	TRBJ1-5	TRBV23-1	.	CASSQKGGTNQPQHF	TGCGCCAGCAGTCAGAAAGGGGGTACCAATCAGCCCCAGCATTTT
TRBD1	TRBJ1-5	TRBV24-1	.	CATSDDRGHRGPQHF	TGTGCCACCAGTGATGACAGGGGTCACCGGGGGCCCCAGCATTTT
.	TRBJ2-1	TRBV3-1/TRBV3-2	.	CASAAASYNEQFF	TGTGCCAGCGCGGCCGCCTCCTACAATGAGCAGTTCTTC
.	TRBJ1-1	TRBV29-1	few	CSASEGMNTEAFF	TGCAGCGCCTCCGAGGGCATGAACACTGAAGCTTTCTTT
.	TRBJ2-1	TRBV11-1	.	CASSLARATYNEQFF	TGTGCCAGCAGCTTAGCGAGGGCAACCTACAATGAGCAGTTCTTC
.	TRBJ1-1	TRBV9	.	CASSGPPVANTEAFF	TGTGCCAGCAGCGGGCCCCCTGTAGCGAACACTGAAGCTTTCTTT
.	TRBJ1-2	TRBV6-5	.	CASSYLGLRYGYTF	TGTGCCAGCAGTTACTTGGGGCTTCGCTATGGCTACACCTTC
.	TRBJ2-3	TRBV19	.	CASSIDGQGKGRDTQYF	TGTGCCAGTAGTATAGATGGGCAGGGGAAAGGCAGGGATACGCAGTATTTT